These 26 T cell receptor beta chains were sequenced from one sample in a study of brain T cells in children with intractable seizures. Sample time point: blood from clinic visit 5 months post-surgery; TSC patient then seizure free. Sequenced by immunoSEQ multiplex PCR; TCRdb stores in-frame clones only, minus some. The sample contains about 340,000 clones, about 93% of which appear only once. This specimen consisted of peripheral blood, obtained 5 to 6 months after surgery. The receptors come from a boy under three years old with tuberous sclerosis and intractable seizures.

The V gene is TRBV10-3, the J gene TRBJ1-5, with D hard to call. The ends were cut back, 1 base at V and 0 bases at J, with 4 bases in the middle. The CDR3 spans 14 residues. CDR1 and CDR2 from the germline V gene are ENHRY and SYGVKD. CDR3 sequence reads: CAISEYNSNQPQHF. CDR3 sequence (DNA): TGTGCCATCAGTGAGTACAATAGCAATCAGCCCCAGCATTTT.

The rearrangement links TRBV4-1 to TRBJ2-5; D gene uncertain. The length of the CDR3 is 15 residues. The V and J ends lost 4 bases and 2 bases respectively, with 14 bases between them. Germline V gene lookup returns CDR1 MGHRA and CDR2 YSYEKL. The DNA of the CDR3 is TGCGCCAGCAGCCCCCTCGGCCGAGAACAAGAGACCCAGTACTTC. Its protein is CASSPLGREQETQYF.

The gene calls are TRBV5-4 and TRBJ2-7; no reliable D call. This CDR3 region has 12 residues. In germline, CDR1 is SGHNT, CDR2 YYREEE (reference sequence). V was clipped by 0 bases and J by 6 bases, with 7 bases between them. The CDR3 here is CASSLGQREQYF. CDR3 DNA: TGTGCCAGCAGCTTGGGGCAGCGCGAGCAGTACTTC. Full variable domain (outside the CDR3, taken from reference TRBV5-4 and TRBJ2-7): ETGVTQSPTHLIKTRGQQVTLRCSSQSGHNTVSWYQQALGQGPQFIFQYYREEENGRGNFPPRFSGLQFPNYSSELNVNALELDDSALYLCASSLGQREQYFGPGTRLTVT.

The chain carries TRBV6-1 and TRBJ2-7, with D hard to call. CDR1 and CDR2 (germline): MNHNS, SASEGT. The CDR3 sequence is 15 residues long. With 3 bases removed from V and 4 bases from J, the gap between germline ends came to 16 bases. CDR3 in amino acids: CASSESGLGRYEQYF. The CDR3 DNA reads as TGTGCCAGCAGTGAGTCCGGGTTAGGACGTTACGAGCAGTACTTC.

In this sample, this clone turned up a few times. The V and J genes are TRBV2 and TRBJ2-1; TRBD2 might be the D (5 bases). The CDR3 has 15 amino acids. V lost 6 bases and J 5 bases, leaving 17 bases between the germline ends. Per the germline V gene, CDR1 is SNHLY and CDR2 is FYNNEI. CDR3 sequence reads: CASRFGELWDNEQFF. Written as DNA, the CDR3 is TGTGCCAGCAGATTTGGGGAGTTGTGGGACAATGAGCAGTTCTTC.

The CDR3 bases are TGTGCCAGCAGCCAAGAGGCTCTAGCGGAGGGCCCAAACTCCTACGAGCAGTACTTC. Amino acid sequence: CASSQEALAEGPNSYEQYF. The gene calls are TRBV3-1 (or the pseudogene TRBV3-2) and TRBJ2-7; 7 nucleotides match TRBD2. The CDR3 totals 19 residues. V trimming: 0 bases; J trimming: 0 bases; junction bases outside the gene matches: 14. Germline V gene lookup returns CDR1 LGHDT and CDR2 YNNKEL (reference sequence).

V is TRBV5-1 and J is TRBJ2-6; no definite D call. CDR1 is SGHRS and CDR2 is YFSETQ in the germline V gene. CDR3 length equals 14 residues. Trimming stripped 6 bases from V and 0 bases from J, with 7 bases between. Written as DNA, the CDR3 is TGCGCCAGCACTTCGCTCTCTGGGGCCAACGTCCTGACTTTC. This encodes CASTSLSGANVLTF.

The chain has TRBV6-5 and TRBJ2-5; either TRBD1 or TRBD2 may fit D (5 bases each). V lost 1 base and J 2 bases, leaving 11 bases between the germline ends. From germline, CDR1 is MNHEY and CDR2 SVGAGI. CDR3 size: 15 residues. DNA of the CDR3: TGTGCCAGCAGTTACTTATGGGGGACGCAAGAGACCCAGTACTTC. Its translation is CASSYLWGTQETQYF.

This chain joins TRBV19 and TRBJ1-2; tentatively, D is TRBD1 (5 bases). The CDR3 has 13 amino acids. In germline, CDR1 is LNHDA, CDR2 SQIVND (reference sequence). V was shortened by 6 bases and J by 7 bases, with 15 bases between the two germline ends. CDR3 protein: CASSRGRGVGYTF. As DNA, the CDR3 is TGTGCCAGTAGCCGCGGGAGGGGAGTTGGCTACACCTTC.

The CDR3 protein is CASSIWGDGYFGANVLTF. The CDR3 DNA reads TGTGCCAGTAGTATATGGGGGGATGGGTATTTTGGGGCCAACGTCCTGACTTTC. This chain uses TRBV19 with TRBJ2-6, with TRBD2 as a possible D gene (6 bases). The CDR3 runs 18 residues. The germline V gene has CDR1 LNHDA and CDR2 SQIVND (reference sequence). V lost 2 bases and J 3 bases, leaving 17 bases between the germline ends.

CDR3 region: CASSENDGTDTQYF. In DNA, the CDR3 is TGTGCCAGCAGTGAGAACGACGGTACAGATACGCAGTATTTT. This chain uses TRBV6-1 with TRBJ2-3; D not resolved. The length of the CDR3 is 14 residues. The V gene lost 3 bases and the J gene lost 3 bases, with 10 bases spanning the gap. CDR1 MNHNS and CDR2 SASEGT come from the germline V gene.

Comments on this clone: A clone one base away is much larger, so this may be a read error. The J gene is TRBJ2-7, the V gene TRBV13, with D unresolved. Germline CDR1 and CDR2: PRHDT and FYEKMQ (reference sequence). Trimming pared 0 bases from V and 3 bases from J, leaving 6 bases between. CDR3 length: 13 residues. CDR3 loop: CASSLGQFYEQYF. CDR3 in DNA: TGTGCCAGCAGCTTAGGGCAGTTCTACGAGCAGTACTTC.

The genes are TRBV7-6 and TRBJ2-5; TRBD2 agrees at 9 bases. This CDR3 is built from 15 residues. Germline V gene lookup returns CDR1 SGHVS and CDR2 FNYEAQ. V was clipped by 5 bases and J by 5 bases; unmatched bases: 9. The CDR3 sequence is CASSTSLAGFETQYF. CDR3 DNA sequence: TGTGCCAGCAGCACCAGCCTAGCGGGGTTTGAGACCCAGTACTTC.

This chain uses TRBV4-1 with TRBJ2-1; perhaps D is TRBD1 or TRBD2 (5 bases each). Trimming stripped 6 bases from V and 8 bases from J, with 20 bases between. Germline-derived CDR1 and CDR2 are MGHRA and YSYEKL. The CDR3 sequence is 15 residues long. The CDR3 DNA reads as TGCGCCAGCAGTCCCCCCGGGGCGCTTGGGGATGAGCAGTTCTTC. Translating it yields CASSPPGALGDEQFF.

The CDR3 region is CASSTTGGGELFF. The CDR3 bases are TGTGCCAGCAGCACCACAGGGGGCGGGGAGCTGTTTTTT. The gene calls are TRBV5-6 and TRBJ2-2, with TRBD1 identical over 8 bases. Germline lookup yields CDR1 SGHDT and CDR2 YYEEEE. CDR3 size: 13 residues. V lost 4 bases and J lost 7; bases outside the gene matches: 3.

V is TRBV29-1 and J is TRBJ1-1; a possible D gene is TRBD1 (6 bases). Trimming took 8 bases from V and 6 from J, leaving 19 bases between them. Germline V gene sequence: CDR1 SQVTM, CDR2 ANQGSEA. This CDR3 has 13 residues. CDR3 sequence reads: CSTEYRERSEAFF. The CDR3 DNA follows: TGCAGCACAGAATACAGGGAGAGGTCTGAAGCTTTCTTT.

The genes are TRBV6-5 and TRBJ2-3; D may be TRBD2 (6 bases). The CDR3 has 13 amino acids. V lost 6 bases, J lost 5 bases, and 12 bases lay in between. CDR1 and CDR2 from the germline V gene are MNHEY and SVGAGI. As DNA, the CDR3 is TGTGCCAGCAGCGGGGACTGGGGAGATACGCAGTATTTT. Residues: CASSGDWGDTQYF.

The chain recombines TRBV7-9 with TRBJ1-6; no clear D. The CDR3 is 16 residues long. Trimming left V 5 bases short and J 0 bases short, with 11 bases between. Germline CDR1 and CDR2: SEHNR and FQNEAQ (reference sequence). CDR3 DNA sequence: TGTGCCAGCAGCCGGACGGGAAGCTCCTATAATTCACCCCTCCACTTT. Protein product: CASSRTGSSYNSPLHF. The variable domain in full, completed from reference TRBV7-9 and TRBJ1-6, reads DTGVSQNPRHKITKRGQNVTFRCDPISEHNRLYWYRQTLGQGPEFLTYFQNEAQLEKSRLLSDRFSAERPKGSFSTLEIQRTEQGDSAMYLCASSRTGSSYNSPLHFGNGTRLTVT.

The genes are TRBV29-1 and TRBJ2-6, with 9 bases aligning to TRBD1. Germline trimming cut 4 bases from V and 3 bases from J; bases unmatched to any gene: 7. Germline lookup yields CDR1 SQVTM and CDR2 ANQGSEA. This CDR3 has 16 residues. DNA for the CDR3: TGCAGCGTTGGGGGACAGGGAAATGATGGGGCCAACGTCCTGACTTTC. Its translation: CSVGGQGNDGANVLTF.

The chain recombines TRBV27 with TRBJ2-7; a weak D match, TRBD2 (6 bases). CDR1 and CDR2 (germline): MNHEY, SMNVEV (reference sequence). The CDR3 length is 14 residues. V lost 3 bases and J lost 4, with 13 bases in between. The CDR3 region is CASSFKAGLYEQYF. The DNA of the CDR3 is TGTGCCAGCAGTTTTAAGGCGGGGCTATACGAGCAGTACTTC.

The genes are TRBV7-8 and TRBJ1-1; 10 bases line up with TRBD1. The CDR3 is 15 residues long. V was clipped by 5 bases and J by 4 bases; unmatched bases: 7. From germline, CDR1 is SGHVS and CDR2 FQNEAQ. CDR3 DNA: TGTGCCAGCAGCCCGCCGACAGGGGGCATCACTGAAGCTTTCTTT. This translates into CASSPPTGGITEAFF.

The V call is TRBV5-4, the J call TRBJ1-6; the D is unclear. This CDR3 comprises 14 residues. The germline V and J ends were trimmed by 0 bases and 6 bases, with 7 bases remaining between them. In germline, CDR1 is SGHNT, CDR2 YYREEE (reference sequence). As DNA, the CDR3 is TGTGCCAGCAGCTTGGTTCAGAGTAATTCACCCCTCCACTTT. Protein: CASSLVQSNSPLHF.

Only one count was recorded for this clone. CDR3 sequence reads: CASRGQGNTGELFF. For the CDR3, the DNA is TGTGCCAGCAGAGGACAGGGGAACACCGGGGAGCTGTTTTTT. The chain joins TRBV27 to TRBJ2-2, with 8 bases aligning to TRBD1. The CDR3 has 14 amino acids. Germline assignment: CDR1 MNHEY and CDR2 SMNVEV (reference sequence). Trimming cost V 6 bases and J 1 base; bases outside gene matches: 1.

V usage is TRBV19 and J usage is TRBJ2-5; possibly TRBD1 or TRBD2 for D (6 bases each). V was cut by 10 bases and J by 1 base, with 19 bases left in between. The length of the CDR3 is 15 residues. Germline CDR1 LNHDA, CDR2 SQIVND (reference sequence). In DNA, the CDR3 is TGTGCCACCCGCAGGCGAAAGGGGGGCCAAGAGACCCAGTACTTC. Translating it yields CATRRRKGGQETQYF.

This rearrangement joins TRBV12-5 to TRBJ2-7, with D perhaps TRBD1 (6 bases). The CDR3 is made up of 15 amino acids. With 0 bases removed from V and 6 bases from J, the gap between germline ends came to 15 bases. Per the germline V gene, CDR1 is LGHNT and CDR2 is FRNRAP. The CDR3 nucleotides are TGTGCTAGTGGTTTGGTACCAAGGACAGATACCGAGCAGTACTTC. Protein: CASGLVPRTDTEQYF. Using reference TRBV12-5 and TRBJ2-7 for the parts outside the CDR3, the full variable domain is DARVTQTPRHKVTEMGQEVTMRCQPILGHNTVFWYRQTMMQGLELLAYFRNRAPLDDSGMPKDRFSAEMPDATLATLKIQPSEPRDSAVYFCASGLVPRTDTEQYFGPGTRLTVT.

Notes on this clone: The germline gene is not matched at one end of the junction; a read error may be the cause. The CDR3 DNA reads as TGTGCCAGCAGCCAAGATCGAGAGAGCCAGTACTTC. This gives the protein CASSQDRESQYF. This sequence joins TRBV4-2 and TRBJ2-5; no reliable D call. The CDR3 runs 12 residues. Germline V gives CDR1 LGHNA, CDR2 YNFKEQ.